This entry concerns a single TCR beta chain. This sample is drawn from a study of blood T cell repertoires in COVID-19. Study as a whole: Spain, Italy and the United States supplied samples that represented acute and convalescent COVID-19.

Generated by immunoSEQ multiplex PCR, the TCRdb table keeps only in-frame clones and is missing some. The sample records some 140,000 clones, approximately 85% being singletons. The receptor was isolated from a man in his fifties or sixties with COVID-19, enrolled during active disease. Material for sequencing was peripheral blood.

CDR3 bases: TGTGCCAGCTCACCATCGGAGGACAGGGATTATCAGCCCCAGCATTTT. Protein: CASSPSEDRDYQPQHF. The genes are TRBV18 and TRBJ1-5, with TRBD1 matching over 8 bases. J was trimmed by 5 bases and V by 2 bases; bases with no gene match: 8. CDR1 and CDR2 from the germline V gene are KGHSH and LQKENI. CDR3 size: 16 residues.